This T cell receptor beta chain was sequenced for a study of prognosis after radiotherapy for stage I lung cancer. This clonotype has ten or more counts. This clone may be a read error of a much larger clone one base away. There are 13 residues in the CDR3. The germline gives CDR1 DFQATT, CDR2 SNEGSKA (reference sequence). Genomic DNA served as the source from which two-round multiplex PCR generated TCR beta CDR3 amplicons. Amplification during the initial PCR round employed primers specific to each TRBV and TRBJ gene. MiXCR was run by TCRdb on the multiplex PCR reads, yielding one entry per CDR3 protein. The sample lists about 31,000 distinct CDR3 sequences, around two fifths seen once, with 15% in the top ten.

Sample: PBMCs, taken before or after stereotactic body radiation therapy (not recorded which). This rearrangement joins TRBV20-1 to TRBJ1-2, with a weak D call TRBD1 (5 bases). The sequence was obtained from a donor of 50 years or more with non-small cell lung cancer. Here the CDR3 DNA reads TGCAGTGCTCCGACGGGGACGGACTATGGCTCCACCTTC. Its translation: CSAPTGTDYGSTF.